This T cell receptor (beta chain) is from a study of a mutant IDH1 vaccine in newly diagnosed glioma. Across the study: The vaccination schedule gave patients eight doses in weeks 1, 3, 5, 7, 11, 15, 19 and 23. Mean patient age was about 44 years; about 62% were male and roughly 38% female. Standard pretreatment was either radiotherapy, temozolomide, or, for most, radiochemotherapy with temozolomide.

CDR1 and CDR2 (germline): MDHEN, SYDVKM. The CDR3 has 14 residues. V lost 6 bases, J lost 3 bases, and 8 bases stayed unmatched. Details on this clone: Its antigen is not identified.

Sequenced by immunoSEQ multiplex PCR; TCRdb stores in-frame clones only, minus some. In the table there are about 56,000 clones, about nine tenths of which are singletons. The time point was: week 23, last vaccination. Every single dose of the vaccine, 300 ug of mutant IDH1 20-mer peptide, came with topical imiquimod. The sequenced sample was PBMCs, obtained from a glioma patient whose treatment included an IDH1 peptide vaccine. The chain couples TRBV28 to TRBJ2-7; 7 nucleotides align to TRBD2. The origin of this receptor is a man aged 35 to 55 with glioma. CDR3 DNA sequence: TGTGCCAGCAGACGGGGAGGGTTGATCTACGAGCAGTACTTC. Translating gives CASRRGGLIYEQYF. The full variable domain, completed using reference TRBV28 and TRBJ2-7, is DVKVTQSSRYLVKRTGEKVFLECVQDMDHENMFWYRQDPGLGLRLIYFSYDVKMKEKGDIPEGYSVSREKKERFSLILESASTNQTSMYLCASRRGGLIYEQYFGPGTRLTVT.